The sequence of this TCR beta chain was determined in a study of cytomegalovirus exposure and HLA in healthy donors (dated by TCRdb to about 2017). Study-level background: According to an earlier analysis of several hundred of the donors, about 179 million T cells yielded 90 million to 130 million unique TCR beta sequences and about 300 Gb of sequence data. About 310 gigabases of sequencing data and tens of millions of unique TCR sequences were included in an early release covering about 620 HLA-typed donors. Of the roughly 400 genotyped donors, roughly 80% fell in the genetic ancestry cluster associated with self-reported Caucasian donors. The aim of the study was to test whether cataloging public T cell receptors could identify signatures of past pathogen exposure. Using immunosequencing, the study profiled T cell repertoires from roughly 650 subjects and related those repertoires to cytomegalovirus serostatus. Along with the roughly 610-subject first cohort, a separate validation cohort of some 130 different subjects was used. To predict cytomegalovirus infection status, the study brought together high-throughput TCR immunosequencing, statistical association of individual TCRs with disease status, and machine learning. A later analysis re-examined previously published TCR beta repertoires from 500 to 700 donors and added high-resolution HLA genotyping to investigate patterns of TCR occurrence. Rather than using new phenotypic data, the later analysis identified candidate immune exposures from TCR beta sequences and from how often those sequences occurred across donors. An earlier analysis of 500 to 750 of the donors applied high-throughput TCR beta sequencing to assess whether each TCR beta V gene segment acted as functional or pseudogenic. Alongside the repertoire data, information on donor age, sex, ethnicity and CMV serostatus was compiled. A later genetic analysis used genome-wide SNP genotypes for about 65% of the roughly 700 donors, treating that subset as a discovery cohort. Every discovery cohort repertoire had been produced on one sequencing platform. Both class I and class II loci were covered by HLA typing, at four-digit resolution. The number of typed donors differed by locus: roughly 629-630 for A, B, C, DRB1 and DQB1; some 540 for DQA1; some 590 for DPA1; and about 470 for DPB1. Because of strong linkage in the cohort, four or five DR-DQ haplotypes were treated as single units for association and clustering. Among roughly 400 genotyped donors of the cohort, an average of approximately 240,000 unique TCR beta nucleotide sequences were sequenced per donor, roughly 20% of them non-productive.

A note on this clone: Its antigen is currently not known.

Findings and caveats that apply to the study as a whole: The study gave a list of 150 to 200 TCR beta chains associated with cytomegalovirus. Strong co-occurrence of HLA alleles, especially DR and DQ, made assigning TCR associations to individual alleles difficult. A group of highly shared sequence variants was considered likely to be a technical artifact of the sequencing pipeline. Broadly in line with IMGT annotations, most TCR beta V segments showed up in productive rearrangements about 87% or about 30% of the time in an earlier analysis of about 500 of the donors. Compared with the approximately 720-donor mean, donors in an Asian-associated ancestry cluster had fewer N-insertions in productive TCRs, according to a later genetic analysis. In both the original and validation cohorts, the classifier was reported to diagnose cytomegalovirus status with high specificity and sensitivity. Most TCR sequences were seen in very few donors, while some public TCRs were found in many individuals. Because HLA typing was missing for some donors at each locus, association tests included only the typed subset. Only TCR beta chains were sequenced in this cohort, and the absence of alpha or paired-chain data limited detectable features. A further reported finding was that TCR beta sequences accurately predicted the HLA-A and HLA-B alleles for most subjects in the first cohort. The earlier analysis of about 600 of the donors excluded approximately 15 rarely observed V segments, including chromosome 9 orphons, because counts were too low. The 87-base-pair reads could not distinguish some IMGT-functional V segments, including TRBV6-2 and TRBV6-3, so those segments were excluded. A later analysis reported that several top co-occurrence clusters appeared linked to parvovirus B19, influenza, CMV and Epstein-Barr virus. Immune exposure information for the cohort was limited to CMV serostatus. Roughly uniform sequencing depth across donors was assumed in presence/absence analyses, although this assumption may not hold. In a later analysis, 15,000 to 20,000 TCR beta sequences were associated with specific HLA alleles at a false discovery rate of 0.05. In a later analysis, the rate of TCR association differed among HLA loci, with DRB1 alleles having the most associated TCRs and HLA-C alleles having the fewest. Correlated functional status among segregating V segments might be attributable to linkage disequilibrium, but an unknown experimental factor could not be ruled out. A few of the identified cytomegalovirus-associated TCR beta chains were confirmed in vitro to be specific for cytomegalovirus antigens. A later genetic analysis associated a missense DCLRE1C variant with V-gene and J-gene trimming of TCR beta chains, and an independent cohort replicated the association. Most CMV-associated TCR beta chains appeared to be HLA-restricted in a later analysis, and the HLA associations seemed to be driven largely by CMV exposure. Compared with equally common non-associated chains, HLA-associated TCR beta chains in a later analysis were more clonally expanded and had lower generation probabilities. It was suggested by the authors that the approach could potentially be generalized to other disease states and immunological phenotypes.

Library method: the immunoSEQ multiplex PCR assay. The multiplex PCR relied on a mix of 60 forward primers for TCR Vbeta segments and 13 reverse primers for TCR Jbeta segments. A multiplex PCR assay on genomic DNA amplified the CDR3 region of rearranged TCR beta genes. On the Illumina HiSeq System, the amplified TCR beta libraries were sequenced as 87-base-pair reads. On the study's bioinformatics: A later analysis tallied around 87 million unique TCR beta chains across the 666 repertoires, and some 12 million of those chains were shared by two or more donors. A nearest-neighbor algorithm error-corrected the raw reads and collapsed the reads into unique sequences, merging closely related sequences to remove PCR and sequencing errors. CDR3 sequences were aligned to IMGT reference sequences to assign V, D and J gene segments. For a sequence to be retained, at least a six-nucleotide match to both a V gene segment and a J gene segment was required. A rearrangement counted as productive if the CDR3 had no stop codons and remained in frame with V and J, and every other rearrangement counted as non-productive. CDR3 was defined according to IMGT convention as the region running from the second conserved V-encoded cysteine to the conserved J-encoded phenylalanine. In an earlier analysis of 587 of the donors, sequences lacking an unambiguous match to a single V gene segment were excluded. In an earlier analysis of 500 to 750 of the donors, V segments were called functional above 56.7% productive rearrangements and were called segregating when the between-donor standard deviation exceeded 5%. To diagnose cytomegalovirus status from the catalog of TCR beta chain sequences, a statistical classification framework was built. A later analysis assigned V and J genes by comparing TCR nucleotide sequences with IMGT/GENE-DB human TR gene sequences. In a later analysis, CDR3 sequences and most-parsimonious VDJ recombination scenarios were assigned using the TCRdist pipeline. A later analysis defined each TCR beta chain by its CDR3 amino acid sequence plus V-gene family, and excluded reads lacking a unique V-gene family. In a later analysis, around 600 highly shared, low-generation-probability nucleotide sequences were removed to address suspected cross-contamination and a sequencing artifact. A later analysis calculated a clonal expansion index for each public chain from normalized within-repertoire ranks of inferred template counts. In a later analysis, generation probabilities were computed using a VDJ recombination model fitted to out-of-frame rearrangements, and the results were checked against IGoR. In a later analysis, hypergeometric tests were used to score TCR-TCR, TCR-HLA and TCR-CMV co-occurrence, with a repertoire-size bias correction applied to TCR pairs. In a later analysis, false discovery rates were estimated by permuting HLA or CMV assignments 20 times. In a later analysis, co-occurring TCRs were grouped using DBSCAN, and TCRdist sequence similarity was added for clustering within HLA-allele-positive subsets. Repertoires with fewer than 30,000 or more than 120,000 public chains were left out of co-occurrence clustering, as were a few repertoires with anomalous nucleotide sharing. In TCRdb, the immuneACCESS table is reduced to in-frame sequences with V and J assigned. These tables do not hold every clone; where another copy was compared, an unresolved V gene accounts for under half, and the others remain unexplained. Clone size and the V and J calls come from that table; the DNA yielded D and trimming. The sample's clone listing holds 70,000 or so clones. About 4.9% of the sample belongs to the ten largest clones.

V is clipped by 5 bases and J by 7 bases, and the sequence between their germline boundaries is 11 bases long. From the cysteine up to the phenylalanine, the CDR3 has a length of 13 residues. Only the CDR3 portion is preserved as DNA: 39 bases, with reading frame beginning at the first base. The germline V gene provides CDR1 SGHTA and CDR2 FQGNSA. The cohort consisted of 666 healthy bone marrow donors. All cohort members were sampled while nominally healthy, although unrecorded immune exposures were likely present. The donor was CMV seronegative and belonged to the group of more than 300 seronegative cohort members. Each donor provided a peripheral blood sample, and peripheral blood mononuclear cells were used for TCR beta sequencing. Genomic DNA was extracted from the blood cell samples with the Qiagen DNeasy Blood Extraction Kit.

The chain is made from TRBV7-2 and TRBJ2-2, with TRBD1 tentatively as D gene (6 bases match). The clonotype comes from a man aged 35-49 years in good health and CMV-seronegative. The material sequenced was PBMCs. Read as DNA, the sequence is TGTGCCAGCAGCGTTCAGGGGTTCGGGGAGCTGTTTTTT. It translates as CASSVQGFGELFF.